This TCR beta chain was retrieved from a study of T cell responses to AZD1222 COVID-19 vaccine. Study-wide points: Donors skewed white British and female; clonal diversity was possibly underestimated.

With respect to this clone: Its specificity is unknown.

Profiling relied on immunoSEQ multiplex PCR, and the TCRdb table lists in-frame clones only, not all of them. The sample shows 45,000 to 70,000 clones, 80% to 90% of them seen only once. After removal of 3 bases from V and 3 bases from J, the junction contained 5 bases not matched to a gene. The germline CDR1 and CDR2 sequences are MNHEY and SMNVEV (reference sequence). CDR3 length: 15 residues. This clonotype was sampled from an adult who received the AZD1222 COVID-19 vaccine. This chain connects TRBV27 to TRBJ1-2; 9 bases are a match to TRBD1. Here the sequenced sample was peripheral blood, taken 28 days after the second AZD1222 dose. The CDR3 bases are TGTGCCAGCAGTTTCGGACAGGGGCGCTACTATGGCTACACCTTC. Protein sequence: CASSFGQGRYYGYTF.